These 25 T cell receptor beta chains originate from one sample sequenced in a study of CXCR3-negative and CXCR3-positive naive CD8 T cells. The study's findings and limits: CXCR3-negative naive cells had less hydrophobic TRB CDR3s than did CXCR3-positive naive cells.

cDNA libraries for TRB were generated by 5' RACE incorporating UMI labels. Each CDR3 protein gets one entry in TCRdb, which reprocessed the 5' RACE reads and gives no DNA. The sample totals about 150,000 distinct CDR3 sequences. Their cognate antigens are unknown. Material: naive CXCR3+ CD8+ T cells from blood. Documented subset: CD45RO-CCR7+CD27+CD95- naive CD8+ T cells expressing CXCR3 (TNR3+). These receptors all stem from a human donor in good health. Some clones in this sample may be carry-over from other donors' samples.

The chain couples TRBV29-1 to TRBJ2-3; no DNA is available, so the TRBD2 call from TCRdb remains unchecked. Per germline, CDR1 SQVTM and CDR2 ANQGSEA. The CDR3 covers 17 residues. CDR3 amino acids: CSGLGWERRDMADTQYF.

V and J are TRBV7-9 and TRBJ2-1. CDR1 is SEHNR, CDR2 FQNEAQ, per germline (reference sequence). The CDR3 loop spans 12 amino acids. The CDR3 region is CASSQAYNEQFF.

The chain combines TRBV20-1 with TRBJ1-5. The CDR3 loop spans 13 amino acids. Germline CDR1 DFQATT, CDR2 SNEGSKA (reference sequence). The CDR3 sequence is CSARAGSGQPQHF.

V gene TRBV5-1 combines with J gene TRBJ1-2; the TCRdb D gene call, TRBD1, has no DNA to confirm it. The CDR3 spans 12 residues. Per the germline V gene, CDR1 is SGHRS and CDR2 is YFSETQ. The CDR3 reads CASSSTGGGYTF.

The chain has TRBV29-1 and TRBJ1-1; TCRdb proposes TRBD1, but this gene call is untestable without DNA. This CDR3 has 13 amino acids. Germline V lookup: CDR1 SQVTM, CDR2 ANQGSEA. The chain's CDR3 is CSHCRVAGAEAFF.

V usage is TRBV10-3 and J usage is TRBJ2-1; the D gene TCRdb calls, TRBD2, cannot be checked with no DNA. CDR1 is ENHRY and CDR2 is SYGVKD in the germline V gene. This CDR3 is built from 20 residues. The CDR3 sequence: CAISEEVSGGPPGSWNEQFF.

The CDR3 loop reads CASSPMRQGSYEQYF. The V gene is TRBV7-9, the J gene TRBJ2-7; TCRdb names TRBD1, which stays unverified in the absence of DNA. Germline V gene lookup returns CDR1 SEHNR and CDR2 FQNEAQ (reference sequence). The CDR3 sequence is 15 residues long.

The V gene is TRBV7-9, the J gene TRBJ1-5. The germline V gene has CDR1 SEHNR and CDR2 FQNEAQ (reference sequence). The CDR3 consists of 17 residues. CDR3: CASSSNREGVGNQPQHF.

The V call is TRBV27, the J call TRBJ1-5; absent DNA, TCRdb's TRBD1 call cannot be checked. From germline, CDR1 is MNHEY and CDR2 SMNVEV (reference sequence). The CDR3 is 15 residues long. This CDR3 is CASSITGYSNQPQHF.

This rearrangement joins TRBV7-2 to TRBJ1-3. Looked up from germline, CDR1 is SGHTA and CDR2 is FQGNSA. There are 15 residues in the CDR3. The chain's CDR3 is CASSSSGFSGNTIYF.

The V gene is TRBV29-1, the J gene TRBJ2-5; TCRdb designates TRBD1, a call that cannot be tested without DNA. Germline-derived CDR1 and CDR2 are SQVTM and ANQGSEA. The CDR3 covers 16 residues. CDR3 amino acids: CSVEGSWGVQGETQYF.

This chain joins TRBV7-9 and TRBJ1-4. Germline V CDR1 and CDR2: SEHNR, FQNEAQ (reference sequence). The CDR3 consists of 14 residues. CDR3: CASSGRESGEKLFF.

This sequence joins TRBV7-8 and TRBJ2-2; TCRdb's D gene call, TRBD1, goes unchecked for lack of DNA. CDR3 length: 18 residues. In germline, CDR1 is SGHVS, CDR2 FQNEAQ. The CDR3 region is CASSFDKGAPRDTGELFF.

The chain employs TRBV28 and TRBJ2-6. The CDR3 runs to 18 residues. CDR1 is MDHEN and CDR2 is SYDVKM in the germline V gene. CDR3: CASSTDFLARTGANVLTF. The complete variable domain, with remaining parts taken from reference TRBV28 and TRBJ2-6, reads DVKVTQSSRYLVKRTGEKVFLECVQDMDHENMFWYRQDPGLGLRLIYFSYDVKMKEKGDIPEGYSVSREKKERFSLILESASTNQTSMYLCASSTDFLARTGANVLTFGAGSRLTVL.

The chain couples TRBV7-9 to TRBJ2-7; the TRBD1 assignment by TCRdb is unverifiable without DNA. The CDR3 extends over 14 amino acids. Germline CDR1 and CDR2: SEHNR and FQNEAQ (reference sequence). The CDR3 loop reads CASSDRQIPYEQYF.

The J gene is TRBJ2-7, the V gene TRBV20-1; lacking DNA, the TRBD1 call made by TCRdb goes unchecked. CDR3 length: 14 amino acids. In germline, CDR1 is DFQATT, CDR2 SNEGSKA (reference sequence). CDR3: CSALSRDTSYEQYF.

The rearrangement joins TRBV12-3 or TRBV12-4 to TRBJ2-3; lacking DNA, the TRBD2 call made by TCRdb goes unchecked. The CDR3 sequence is 15 residues long. The CDR3 sequence: CASSLWTSNTDTQYF.

The chain uses TRBV6-2 or TRBV6-3 and TRBJ1-1. The CDR3 consists of 15 residues. Germline V gene data show CDR1 as MNHEY and CDR2 as SVGEGT. The chain's CDR3 is CASSYSGRGNTEAFF.

CDR3 protein: CASSFDTTYEQYF. The chain employs TRBV7-6 and TRBJ2-7. CDR3 length: 13 amino acids. CDR1 and CDR2 from the germline V gene are SGHVS and FNYEAQ.

CDR3 loop: CSVEEGIQETQYF. The V gene is TRBV29-1, the J gene TRBJ2-5. CDR1 SQVTM and CDR2 ANQGSEA come from the germline V gene. The CDR3 loop spans 13 amino acids.

The chain uses TRBV7-6 and TRBJ2-7; TCRdb names TRBD1, which stays unverified in the absence of DNA. Per the germline V gene, CDR1 is SGHVS and CDR2 is FNYEAQ. The CDR3 contains 14 residues. CDR3 region: CASSLPPFGAEQYF.

This rearrangement joins TRBV7-9 to TRBJ1-1. CDR3 length: 13 residues. The germline CDR1 and CDR2 sequences are SEHNR and FQNEAQ (reference sequence). The CDR3 sequence: CASTPRGNTEAFF. Supplemented by reference TRBV7-9 and TRBJ1-1, the full variable domain reads DTGVSQNPRHKITKRGQNVTFRCDPISEHNRLYWYRQTLGQGPEFLTYFQNEAQLEKSRLLSDRFSAERPKGSFSTLEIQRTEQGDSAMYLCASTPRGNTEAFFGQGTRLTVV.

The V gene is TRBV14, the J gene TRBJ2-7; TCRdb's assignment of TRBD2 cannot be checked, as there is no DNA. Germline loops: CDR1 SGHDN, CDR2 FVKESK. The CDR3 loop spans 13 amino acids. CDR3 loop: CASRSGDSYEQYF. Supplemented by reference TRBV14 and TRBJ2-7, the full variable domain reads EAGVTQFPSHSVIEKGQTVTLRCDPISGHDNLYWYRRVMGKEIKFLLHFVKESKQDESGMPNNRFLAERTGGTYSTLKVQPAELEDSGVYFCASRSGDSYEQYFGPGTRLTVT.

The CDR3 spells CASSQGPLSNYGYTF. J is TRBJ1-2 and V is TRBV7-2. This CDR3 is built from 15 residues. Germline V gene data show CDR1 as SGHTA and CDR2 as FQGNSA.

The chain carries TRBV2 and TRBJ2-1; TCRdb reports TRBD2, a call that lacks DNA to check it against. The CDR3 has 16 amino acids. Looked up from germline, CDR1 is SNHLY and CDR2 is FYNNEI. The CDR3 sequence is CASNYEAGTYSNEQFF.